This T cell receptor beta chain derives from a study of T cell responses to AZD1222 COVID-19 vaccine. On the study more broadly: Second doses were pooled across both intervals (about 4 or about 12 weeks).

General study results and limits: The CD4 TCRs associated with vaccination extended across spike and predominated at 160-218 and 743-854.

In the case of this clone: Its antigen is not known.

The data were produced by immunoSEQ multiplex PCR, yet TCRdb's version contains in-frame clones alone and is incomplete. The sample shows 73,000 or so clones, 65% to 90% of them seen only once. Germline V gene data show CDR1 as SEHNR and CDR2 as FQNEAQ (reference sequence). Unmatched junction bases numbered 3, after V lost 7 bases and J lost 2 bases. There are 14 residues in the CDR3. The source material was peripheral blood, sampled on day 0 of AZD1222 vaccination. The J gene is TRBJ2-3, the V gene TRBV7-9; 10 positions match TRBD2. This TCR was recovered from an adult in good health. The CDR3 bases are TGTGCCAGCATCCTAGCGGGGGCCACAGATACGCAGTATTTT. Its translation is CASILAGATDTQYF.